This entry concerns a single T cell receptor (beta chain). This clonotype was counted between two and nine times. Its antigen is still unknown. Nothing much larger sits one base from this clone, and base qualities are not available. The sample comes from a study of T-cell reconstitution after alpha-beta-depleted transplantation in children (dated by TCRdb to 2016 to 2017). Study-level background: T-cell immune reconstitution after TCRalphabeta/CD19-depleted allogeneic hematopoietic cell transplantation in children was quantitatively tracked in the study by means of TCR repertoire profiling.

The germline V gene specifies LGHNA as CDR1 and YSLEER as CDR2. Trimming takes 1 base from V and 3 bases from J, and the germline ends sit 10 bases apart. The CDR3, cysteine through phenylalanine, is 14 amino acids long. Only CDR3 DNA remains: 42 bases, in frame from the first base. The receptor library was made with PCR. Sequencer: Illumina HiSeq 2500. To normalize quantification of the TCRbeta repertoire, the TCR libraries were built with molecular barcoding that relied on unique molecular identifiers. TCRdb reran the public reads through fastp at Q25 and MiXCR, keeping productive beta chains. A single entry per CDR3 protein holds the most common genes and DNA from its merged rows. Present in this sample are about 500,000 distinct CDR3 sequences, over 25% of which were seen just once. Together, the top ten hold more than 2% of the sample.

The sequence joins TRBV4-3 to TRBJ2-7, with TRBD2 as a weak D call on 5 bases. The clonotype originates from a human donor who donated a stem cell graft to a child with aplastic anemia. The sample in question was PBMCs from the stem cell graft donor, obtained from the stem cell graft. CDR3 reads: CASSQGTRSYEQYF. The nucleotides read TGCGCCAGCAGCCAAGGGACTCGTAGCTACGAGCAGTACTTC.